This is a list of T cell receptor beta chains from one sample in a study of T-cell reconstitution after alpha-beta-depleted transplantation in children. TCRdb processed the PCR reads anew with MiXCR; each CDR3 protein has one entry. Of hundreds of thousands of distinct CDR3 sequences listed, around 16% are singletons. Material: PBMCs from the stem cell graft donor, obtained from the stem cell graft. Receptors were obtained from a human donor who donated a stem cell graft to a child with acute myeloid leukemia. CDR3s include the opening cysteine and the closing phenylalanine or tryptophan. D genes are given only for firm matches.

V gene: TRBV7-6
D gene: .
J gene: TRBJ2-3
CDR3 protein: CASSRALVGTDTQYF

V gene: TRBV15
D gene: TRBD1
J gene: TRBJ1-1
CDR3 protein: CATSGGQGDTEAFF

V gene: TRBV28
D gene: .
J gene: TRBJ2-5
CDR3 protein: CASSLSTKETQYF

V gene: TRBV7-2
D gene: TRBD1
J gene: TRBJ2-7
CDR3 protein: CASGTGTGGFYEQYF

V gene: TRBV10-1
D gene: .
J gene: TRBJ1-5
CDR3 protein: CASRGGRGKYSNQPQHF

V gene: TRBV11-3
D gene: .
J gene: TRBJ2-3
CDR3 protein: CASSLVGGSPSDTQYF

V gene: TRBV29-1
D gene: TRBD2
J gene: TRBJ2-5
CDR3 protein: CSVKTSGGQETQYF

V gene: TRBV20-1
D gene: .
J gene: TRBJ2-1
CDR3 protein: CGGSRWDNEQFF

V gene: TRBV15
D gene: .
J gene: TRBJ2-1
CDR3 protein: CATSRSSRDEQFF

V gene: TRBV7-9
D gene: .
J gene: TRBJ2-1
CDR3 protein: CASPPFGGDNNEQFF

V gene: TRBV5-1
D gene: .
J gene: TRBJ2-2
CDR3 protein: CASSWGAGRYTGELFF

V gene: TRBV20-1
D gene: TRBD1
J gene: TRBJ1-6
CDR3 protein: CSARQATGTGHNSPLHF

V gene: TRBV5-6
D gene: .
J gene: TRBJ2-5
CDR3 protein: CASSFRQSQETQYF

V gene: TRBV7-6
D gene: TRBD1
J gene: TRBJ2-2
CDR3 protein: CASSFAKDRRTNTGELFF

V gene: TRBV20-1
D gene: TRBD2
J gene: TRBJ2-5
CDR3 protein: CSATLAGVQETQYF

V gene: TRBV5-6
D gene: .
J gene: TRBJ1-2
CDR3 protein: CASSSSGVNYGYTF

V gene: TRBV9
D gene: TRBD1
J gene: TRBJ1-2
CDR3 protein: CASRGQGNGGYTF

V gene: TRBV5-1
D gene: .
J gene: TRBJ2-1
CDR3 protein: CASSALDNEQFF

V gene: TRBV12-3/TRBV12-4
D gene: .
J gene: TRBJ1-2
CDR3 protein: CASSDPNYGYTF

V gene: TRBV20-1
D gene: .
J gene: TRBJ2-3
CDR3 protein: CSARRSIRTDTQYF

V gene: TRBV6-1
D gene: TRBD1
J gene: TRBJ1-1
CDR3 protein: CASRTGQGQMNTEAFF

V gene: TRBV6-1
D gene: TRBD1
J gene: TRBJ1-2
CDR3 protein: CASTYKQGGRNYGYTF

V gene: TRBV6-1
D gene: .
J gene: TRBJ1-1
CDR3 protein: CASSENAGLAFF